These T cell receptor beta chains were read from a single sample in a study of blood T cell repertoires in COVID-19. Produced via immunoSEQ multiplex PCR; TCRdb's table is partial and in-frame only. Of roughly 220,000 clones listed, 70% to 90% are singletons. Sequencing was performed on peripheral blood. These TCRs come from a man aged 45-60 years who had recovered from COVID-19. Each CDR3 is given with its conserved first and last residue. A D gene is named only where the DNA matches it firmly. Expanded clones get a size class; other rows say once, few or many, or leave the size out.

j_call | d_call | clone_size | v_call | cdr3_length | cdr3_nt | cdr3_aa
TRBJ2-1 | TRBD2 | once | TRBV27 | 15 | TGTGCCACCACGGGCTACTCTAGCGGGAGTTACGAGCAGTTCTTC | CATTGYSSGSYEQFF
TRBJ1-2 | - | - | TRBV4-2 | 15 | TGTGCCAGCAGCCAAGACACAGGGAAGGACTATGGCTACACCTTC | CASSQDTGKDYGYTF
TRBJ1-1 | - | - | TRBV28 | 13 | TGTGCCAGCAGTTTCCCCAGGGTCACTGAAGCTTTCTTT | CASSFPRVTEAFF
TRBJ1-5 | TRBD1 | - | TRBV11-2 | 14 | TGTGCCAGCAGCCTCACACAGGGGAATCAGCCCCAGCATTTT | CASSLTQGNQPQHF
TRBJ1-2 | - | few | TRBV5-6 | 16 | TGTGCCAGCAGCTTGGGGGGGCCCATCCTTGACTATGGCTACACCTTC | CASSLGGPILDYGYTF
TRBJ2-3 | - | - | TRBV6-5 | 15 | TGTGCCAGCAGTATTGACAGGACTAGCACAGATACGCAGTATTTT | CASSIDRTSTDTQYF
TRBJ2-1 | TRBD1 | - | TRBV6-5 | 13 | TGTGCCATCGGACAGGGGGTAAGCAATGAGCAGTTCTTC | CAIGQGVSNEQFF
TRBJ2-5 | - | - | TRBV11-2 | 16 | TGTGCCAGCAGCTTAGTAGGGCAGGGGGGAAAAGAGACCCAGTACTTC | CASSLVGQGGKETQYF
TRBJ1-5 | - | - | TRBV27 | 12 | TGTGCCAGCAGCCAACAGGATCAGCCCCAGCATTTT | CASSQQDQPQHF
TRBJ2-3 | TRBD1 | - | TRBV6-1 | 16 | TGTGCCAGCAGTGAACTTGAGACAGGGGGGTTGAGTACGCAGTATTTT | CASSELETGGLSTQYF
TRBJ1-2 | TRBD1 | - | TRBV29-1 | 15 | TGCAGCGTTGGTAGCAGGACAGGGGTTCCCTATGGCTACACCTTC | CSVGSRTGVPYGYTF
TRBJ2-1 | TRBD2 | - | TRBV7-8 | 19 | TGTGCCAGCAGCTTAGAGGTGACTAGCGGGAGGATCGCCTACAATGAGCAGTTCTTC | CASSLEVTSGRIAYNEQFF
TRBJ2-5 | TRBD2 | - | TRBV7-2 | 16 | TGTGCCAGCAGCTTTGTGGCTAGCGGGACCCAAGAGACCCAGTACTTC | CASSFVASGTQETQYF
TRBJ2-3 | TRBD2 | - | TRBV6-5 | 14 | TGTGCCAGCACAGAGGGAGGGCCCACAGATACGCAGTATTTT | CASTEGGPTDTQYF
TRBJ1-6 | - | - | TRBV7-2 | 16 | TGTGCCAGCAGCTCCCAGGGTCAATACCTTAATTCACCCCTCCACTTT | CASSSQGQYLNSPLHF